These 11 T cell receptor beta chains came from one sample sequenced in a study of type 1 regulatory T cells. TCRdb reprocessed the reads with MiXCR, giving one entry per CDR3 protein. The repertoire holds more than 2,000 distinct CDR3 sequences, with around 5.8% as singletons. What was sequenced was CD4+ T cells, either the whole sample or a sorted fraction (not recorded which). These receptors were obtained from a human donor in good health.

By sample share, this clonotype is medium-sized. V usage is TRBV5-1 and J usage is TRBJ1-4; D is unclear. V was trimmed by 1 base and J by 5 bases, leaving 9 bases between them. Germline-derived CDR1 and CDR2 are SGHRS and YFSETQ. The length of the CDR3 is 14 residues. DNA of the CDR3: TGCGCCAGCAGCTTGCCGGGTGCCAATGAAAAACTGTTTTTT. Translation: CASSLPGANEKLFF.

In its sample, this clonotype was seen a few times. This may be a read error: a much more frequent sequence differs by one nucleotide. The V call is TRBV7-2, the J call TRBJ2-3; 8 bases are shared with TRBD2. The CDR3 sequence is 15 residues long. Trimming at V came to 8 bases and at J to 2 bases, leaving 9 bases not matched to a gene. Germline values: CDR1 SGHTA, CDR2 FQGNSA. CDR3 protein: CASCQRGPNTDTQYF. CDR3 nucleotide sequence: TGTGCCAGCTGCCAGCGGGGGCCTAACACAGATACGCAGTATTTT. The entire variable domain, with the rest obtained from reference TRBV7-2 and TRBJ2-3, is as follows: GAGVSQSPSNKVTEKGKDVELRCDPISGHTALYWYRQSLGQGLEFLIYFQGNSAPDKSGLPSDRFSAERTGGSVSTLTIQRTQQEDSAVYLCASCQRGPNTDTQYFGPGTRLTVL.

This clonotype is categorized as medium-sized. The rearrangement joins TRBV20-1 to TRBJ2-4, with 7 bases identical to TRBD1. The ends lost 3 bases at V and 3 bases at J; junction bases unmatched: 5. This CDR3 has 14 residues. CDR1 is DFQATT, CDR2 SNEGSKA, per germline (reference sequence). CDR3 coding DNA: TGCAGTGCTAGTACTCAGGGGGACAAAAACATTCAGTACTTC. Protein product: CSASTQGDKNIQYF.

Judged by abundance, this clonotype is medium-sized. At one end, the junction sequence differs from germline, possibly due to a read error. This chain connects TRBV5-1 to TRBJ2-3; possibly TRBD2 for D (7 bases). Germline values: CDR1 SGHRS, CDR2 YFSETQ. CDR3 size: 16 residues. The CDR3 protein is CASRSGDTVNSDTQYF. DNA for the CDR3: TGCGCCAGCAGAAGCGGGGACACGGTCAATTCAGACACGCAGTATTTT.

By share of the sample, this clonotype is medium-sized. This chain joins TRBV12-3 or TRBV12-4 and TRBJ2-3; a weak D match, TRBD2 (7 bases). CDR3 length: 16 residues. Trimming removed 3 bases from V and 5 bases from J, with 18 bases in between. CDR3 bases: TGTGCCAGCAGTTTTCTGGGGGGGGGCCGGGGAGATACGCAGTATTTT. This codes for CASSFLGGGRGDTQYF.

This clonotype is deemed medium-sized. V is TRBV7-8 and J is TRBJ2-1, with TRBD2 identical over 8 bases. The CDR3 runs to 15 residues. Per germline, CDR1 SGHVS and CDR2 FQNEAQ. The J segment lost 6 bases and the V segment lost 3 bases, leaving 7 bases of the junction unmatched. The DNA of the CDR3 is TGTGCCAGCAGCTTCGGGGGGGGGCCGTCCAATGAGCAGTTCTTC. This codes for CASSFGGGPSNEQFF. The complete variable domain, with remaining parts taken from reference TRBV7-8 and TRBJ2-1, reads GAGVSQSPRYKVAKRGQDVALRCDPISGHVSLFWYQQALGQGPEFLTYFQNEAQLDKSGLPSDRFFAERPEGSVSTLKIQRTQQEDSAVYLCASSFGGGPSNEQFFGPGTRLTVL.

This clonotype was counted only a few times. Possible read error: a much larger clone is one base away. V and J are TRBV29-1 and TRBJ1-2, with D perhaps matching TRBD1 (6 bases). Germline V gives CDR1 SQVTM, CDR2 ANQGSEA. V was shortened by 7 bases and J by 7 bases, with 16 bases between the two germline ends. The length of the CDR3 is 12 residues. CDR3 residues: CSAGGGAFGYTF. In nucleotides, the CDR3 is TGCAGCGCTGGGGGGGGGGCATTTGGCTACACCTTC.

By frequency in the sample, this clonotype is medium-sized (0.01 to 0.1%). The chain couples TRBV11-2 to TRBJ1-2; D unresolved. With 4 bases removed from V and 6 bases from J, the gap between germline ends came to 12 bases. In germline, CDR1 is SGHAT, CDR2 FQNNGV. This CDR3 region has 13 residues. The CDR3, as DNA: TGTGCCAGCAGCTCCCCGAGGGTCGATGGCTACACCTTC. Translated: CASSSPRVDGYTF.

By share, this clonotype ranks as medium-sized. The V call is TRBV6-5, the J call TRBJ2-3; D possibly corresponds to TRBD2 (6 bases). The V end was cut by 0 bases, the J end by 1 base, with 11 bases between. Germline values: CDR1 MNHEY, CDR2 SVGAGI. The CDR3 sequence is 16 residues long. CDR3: CASSYSIAGRTDTQYF. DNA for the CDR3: TGTGCCAGCAGTTACTCGATCGCGGGGCGCACAGATACGCAGTATTTT.

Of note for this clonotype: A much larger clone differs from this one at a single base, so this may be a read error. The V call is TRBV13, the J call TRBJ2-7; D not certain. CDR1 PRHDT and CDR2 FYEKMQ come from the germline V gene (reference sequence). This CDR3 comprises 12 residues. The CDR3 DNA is TGTGCCAGCAGCCTGCAAGGATACGAGCATTACTTC. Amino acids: CASSLQGYEHYF.

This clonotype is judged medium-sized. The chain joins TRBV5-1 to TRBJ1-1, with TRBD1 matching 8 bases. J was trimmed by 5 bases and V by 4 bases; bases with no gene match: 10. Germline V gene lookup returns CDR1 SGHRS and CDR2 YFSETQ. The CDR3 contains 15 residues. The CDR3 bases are TGCGCCAGCAGCGCGGCGACAGGGGTATGGACTGAAGCTTTCTTT. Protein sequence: CASSAATGVWTEAFF.